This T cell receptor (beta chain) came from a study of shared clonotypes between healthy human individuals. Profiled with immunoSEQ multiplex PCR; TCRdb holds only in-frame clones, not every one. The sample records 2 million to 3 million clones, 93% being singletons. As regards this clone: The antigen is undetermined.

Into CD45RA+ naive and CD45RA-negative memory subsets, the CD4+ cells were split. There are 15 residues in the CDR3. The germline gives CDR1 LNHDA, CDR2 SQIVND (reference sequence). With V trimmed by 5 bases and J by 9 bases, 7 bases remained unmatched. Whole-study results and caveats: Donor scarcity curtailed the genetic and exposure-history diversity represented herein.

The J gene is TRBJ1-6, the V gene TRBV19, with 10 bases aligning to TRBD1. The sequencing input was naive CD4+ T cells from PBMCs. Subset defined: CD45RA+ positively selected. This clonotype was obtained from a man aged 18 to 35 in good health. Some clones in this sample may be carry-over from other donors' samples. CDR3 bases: TGTGCCAGTAGTGCCCTGGGACAGGGGTTTTCACCCCTCCACTTT. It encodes CASSALGQGFSPLHF.